This T cell receptor (beta chain) was sequenced during a study of blood T cell repertoires in COVID-19. The wider study: In each case, the material was cDNA or gDNA derived from T cells, B-cell-depleted T cells, or PBMCs.

Only a few counts were recorded for this clone. Germline V gene data show CDR1 as MDHEN and CDR2 as SYDVKM. The trim removed 7 bases at V and 3 bases at J, leaving 14 bases unmatched. The CDR3 extends over 17 amino acids. Original handling: Estimates of nucleated cell counts were drawn from the amplification of reference gene primers. Assay: immunoSEQ multiplex PCR; the TCRdb copy retains only in-frame clones and omits some. That table is the source of V, J and clone size, and D and trimming were worked out from the DNA. The sample consists of under 300,000 clones, roughly 80% of them appearing once. This chain joins TRBV28 and TRBJ1-4; 7 bases are a match to TRBD1. The clonotype was recovered from a woman of 80 years or more with active or convalescent COVID-19. Sequencing was done on a sample of peripheral blood. CDR3: CASKGAGGSFANEKLFF. Here the CDR3 DNA reads TGTGCCAGCAAGGGGGCAGGGGGATCTTTTGCTAATGAAAAACTGTTTTTT.